Following are 19 T cell receptor beta chains from one sample sequenced in a study of shared clonotypes between healthy human individuals. The method was immunoSEQ multiplex PCR; TCRdb's version includes in-frame clones alone and lacks a portion of them. This table has about 1 million clones, about 76% appearing once. The sample was memory CD4+ T cells sorted from blood. Subset specified: CD45RA-negative fraction. The receptors were gathered from a man aged 18 to 30 in good health.

The chain has TRBV6-1 and TRBJ2-5, with D possibly TRBD1 on 6 matching bases. The V gene's germline CDR1 is MNHNS and CDR2 SASEGT. Trimming took off 5 bases at V and 11 bases at J, with 18 bases between the two ends. The CDR3 length is 13 residues. CDR3 residues: CASSRQAPGEQYF. In nucleotides, the CDR3 is TGTGCCAGCAGTCGACAGGCCCCTGGAGAGCAGTACTTC.

Written as DNA, the CDR3 is TGTGCCAGCAGCTGGACAGGCCGCTCTGGAAACACCATATATTTT. The encoded protein is CASSWTGRSGNTIYF. The J gene is TRBJ1-3, the V gene TRBV5-4; the match to TRBD1 covers 7 bases. Germline-derived CDR1 and CDR2 are SGHNT and YYREEE (reference sequence). The CDR3 sequence is 15 residues long. After removal of 3 bases from V and 0 bases from J, the junction contained 3 bases not matched to a gene.

The chain combines TRBV5-8 with TRBJ1-5; no clear D. There are 13 residues in the CDR3. The germline V gene encodes CDR1 SGHTS and CDR2 YDEGEE. Trimming pared 2 bases from V and 4 bases from J, leaving 7 bases between. The DNA for the CDR3 is TGTGCCAGCAGCTTATCCAGGAATCAGCCCCAGCATTTT. This translates into CASSLSRNQPQHF. Drawing the rest from reference TRBV5-8 and TRBJ1-5, the complete variable domain is EAGVTQSPTHLIKTRGQQATLRCSPISGHTSVYWYQQALGLGLQFLLWYDEGEERNRGNFPPRFSGRQFPNYSSELNVNALELEDSALYLCASSLSRNQPQHFGDGTRLSIL.

The chain has TRBV11-2 and TRBJ2-1; D not certain. Trimming took 2 bases from V and 7 from J, leaving 15 bases between them. The CDR3 has 15 residues. Germline CDR1 is SGHAT and CDR2 is FQNNGV. The CDR3 loop is CASSLLAAFRNEQFF. The CDR3 DNA is TGTGCCAGCAGCTTACTGGCGGCTTTTAGAAATGAGCAGTTCTTC.

In the case of this clone: The sample has other DNA sequences that encode this CDR3 too. V gene TRBV11-2 combines with J gene TRBJ1-6; D is unclear. CDR1 and CDR2 from the germline V gene are SGHAT and FQNNGV. The CDR3 length is 12 residues. V dropped 1 base and J dropped 7 bases, with 2 bases sitting between them. The CDR3 DNA reads TGTGCCAGCAGCTTAGGGAATTCACCCCTCCACTTT. Amino acids: CASSLGNSPLHF.

In its sample, this clone was seen a few times. The chain uses TRBV28 and TRBJ2-5; D unresolved. This CDR3 has 13 residues. The V gene lost 5 bases and the J gene lost 5 bases, with 12 bases spanning the gap. Germline V gene sequence: CDR1 MDHEN, CDR2 SYDVKM. The CDR3 loop reads CASSRAVQETQYF. The CDR3, as DNA: TGTGCCAGCAGTAGGGCGGTTCAGGAGACCCAGTACTTC. Combining the CDR3 with reference TRBV28 and TRBJ2-5 gives the whole variable domain DVKVTQSSRYLVKRTGEKVFLECVQDMDHENMFWYRQDPGLGLRLIYFSYDVKMKEKGDIPEGYSVSREKKERFSLILESASTNQTSMYLCASSRAVQETQYFGPGTRLLVL.

The table lists this clone with a count of one. The chain recombines TRBV6-1 with TRBJ2-1; D not resolved. Germline CDR1 reads MNHNS; CDR2 reads SASEGT. The CDR3 is 14 residues long. Trimming took 8 bases from V and 2 from J, leaving 13 bases between them. DNA of the CDR3: TGTGCCAGCCATGCGAAGCAAGCCTACAATGAGCAGTTCTTC. The encoded protein is CASHAKQAYNEQFF.

This clone was detected only once. The chain uses TRBV27 and TRBJ2-2, with D maybe TRBD2 (5 bases). Germline V gene sequence: CDR1 MNHEY, CDR2 SMNVEV (reference sequence). The CDR3 sequence is 13 residues long. Trimming left V 5 bases short and J 4 bases short, with 8 bases between. Written as DNA, the CDR3 is TGTGCCAGCAGTCTCGGACTCACCGGGGAGCTGTTTTTT. Its protein is CASSLGLTGELFF.

The genes are TRBV7-2 and TRBJ2-6, with D uncertain. Germline V gene data show CDR1 as SGHTA and CDR2 as FQGNSA. The CDR3 sequence is 16 residues long. V dropped 4 bases and J dropped 0 bases, with 10 bases sitting between them. The CDR3 bases are TGTGCCAGCAGCTCCCCCCGAGGCTCTGGGGCCAACGTCCTGACTTTC. This translates into CASSSPRGSGANVLTF.

There are a few counts of this clone. The gene calls are TRBV6-5 and TRBJ1-1; 7 bases map to TRBD1. The CDR3 consists of 13 residues. The V and J ends lost 6 bases and 9 bases, in that order; junction bases with no gene match: 10. Germline V gene sequence: CDR1 MNHEY, CDR2 SVGAGI. For the CDR3, the DNA is TGTGCCAGCAGACCGGACAGGTCTAATCAAGCTTTCTTT. This encodes CASRPDRSNQAFF.

This clone was observed a handful of times. The V call is TRBV4-2, the J call TRBJ2-1, with a possible D match to TRBD2 (6 bases). V was cut by 0 bases and J by 4 bases, with 7 bases left in between. The CDR3 has 14 residues. Germline CDR1 and CDR2: LGHNA and YNFKEQ. The DNA of the CDR3 is TGTGCCAGCAGCCAAGAAAGCGGGTACAATGAGCAGTTCTTC. As protein: CASSQESGYNEQFF.

On this clone: Other DNA sequences in this sample translate to the same CDR3. The rearrangement joins TRBV11-2 to TRBJ2-7; unclear D gene. V shed 5 bases and J shed 4 bases, with 6 bases lying between them. Germline V lookup: CDR1 SGHAT, CDR2 FQNNGV. The CDR3 has 11 amino acids. CDR3 amino acids: CASSPRYEQYF. The CDR3 DNA follows: TGTGCCAGCAGCCCGAGATACGAGCAGTACTTC.

The chain joins TRBV2 to TRBJ2-1; 11 nucleotides align to TRBD2. The CDR3 extends over 15 amino acids. The germline CDR1 and CDR2 sequences are SNHLY and FYNNEI. V dropped 1 base and J dropped 8; count of bases not matched to a gene: 4. The CDR3 nucleotides read TGTGCCAGCAGTGAAGTAGCGGGGGGGGTGTATGAGCAGTTCTTC. Amino acids: CASSEVAGGVYEQFF.

The chain recombines TRBV2 with TRBJ1-1; D may be TRBD1 (5 bases). The germline V gene encodes CDR1 SNHLY and CDR2 FYNNEI. The CDR3 contains 14 residues. V lost 6 bases and J lost 6, with 17 bases in between. For the CDR3, the DNA is TGTGCCAGCAGCCCGGTTCGGGGGACCTCTGAAGCTTTCTTT. The encoded protein is CASSPVRGTSEAFF.

The CDR3 loop reads CASSLGQVNQPQHF. The CDR3 DNA reads as TGTGCCAGCAGCTTGGGACAGGTCAATCAGCCCCAGCATTTT. J is TRBJ1-5 and V is TRBV5-8, with D perhaps TRBD1 (6 bases). This CDR3 spans 14 amino acids. Germline CDR1 is SGHTS and CDR2 is YDEGEE. V shed 0 bases and J shed 3 bases, with 7 bases lying between them.

The chain couples TRBV7-2 to TRBJ1-4, with 7 bases that match TRBD1. Germline trimming cut 2 bases from V and 1 base from J; bases unmatched to any gene: 1. There are 15 residues in the CDR3. The germline gives CDR1 SGHTA, CDR2 FQGNSA. CDR3 region: CASSLHRGTNEKLFF. Here the CDR3 DNA reads TGTGCCAGCAGCTTACACAGGGGAACTAATGAAAAACTGTTTTTT.

The chain joins TRBV5-6 to TRBJ1-2; 12 bases are a match to TRBD1. The CDR3 loop spans 14 amino acids. Trimming took 4 bases from V and 4 from J; bases not matched to a gene: 2. Germline CDR1 is SGHDT and CDR2 is YYEEEE. CDR3 region: CASSRDRGPYGYTF. As DNA, the CDR3 is TGTGCCAGCAGCCGGGACAGGGGGCCCTATGGCTACACCTTC.

The sample holds a few counts of this clone. This sequence joins TRBV2 and TRBJ1-4, with D possibly being TRBD1 (6 bases). V lost 9 bases, J lost 8 bases, and 19 bases lay in between. Germline V gene lookup returns CDR1 SNHLY and CDR2 FYNNEI. The CDR3 totals 14 residues. CDR3 coding DNA: TGTGCCAGTCTTCCGGGACACTCAAAGGAAAAACTGTTTTTT. Protein product: CASLPGHSKEKLFF.

V and J are TRBV27 and TRBJ2-7; TRBD2 aligns across 7 bases. Per the germline V gene, CDR1 is MNHEY and CDR2 is SMNVEV (reference sequence). V shed 2 bases and J 6 bases; nucleotides not matched to a gene: 7. The CDR3 spans 14 residues. CDR3: CASSLRWVAGEQYF. CDR3 in DNA: TGTGCCAGCAGTTTACGGTGGGTAGCGGGCGAGCAGTACTTC.